This T cell receptor (beta chain) stems from a study of blood T cell repertoires in COVID-19. Study-level background: Specimens from acute and convalescent COVID-19 originated in the United States, Italy and Spain.

Germline V lookup: CDR1 WNHNN, CDR2 SYGVQD (reference sequence). Trimming left V 6 bases short and J 0 bases short, with 9 bases between. The CDR3 has 15 amino acids. Participants came from fewer than 25 US areas, aged about 18 to 100 years. Only in-frame clones appear in the TCRdb table, and some are missing; sequencing was by immunoSEQ multiplex PCR. Altogether around 250,000 clones are present, about 82% being singletons, with the ten largest covering around 2.1%. The receptor was derived from a woman aged 45-59 years who had recovered from COVID-19. The sequenced sample was PBMCs or T cells enriched from blood (not recorded which). The genes are TRBV10-1 and TRBJ2-6, with D hard to call. The CDR3 region is CASRRLVSGANVLTF. The CDR3 DNA is TGCGCCAGCAGACGACTGGTCTCTGGGGCCAACGTCCTGACTTTC.